The 19 T cell receptor beta chains reported below all come from one sample, sequenced in a study of blood T cell repertoires in COVID-19. Libraries were prepared by immunoSEQ multiplex PCR; TCRdb keeps only in-frame clonotypes and omits some of them. The table records some 150,000 clones, around 87% of them present only once. The sequencing sample was made of PBMCs or T cells enriched from blood (not recorded which). The receptors shown here come from a woman in her twenties or thirties with acute COVID-19.

V and J are TRBV5-1 and TRBJ2-2, with TRBD1 identical over 8 bases. Per germline, CDR1 SGHRS and CDR2 YFSETQ. The CDR3 spans 15 residues. V lost 3 bases and J lost 3; bases outside the gene matches: 4. The CDR3 is CASSSQGVDTGELFF. The CDR3 bases are TGCGCCAGCAGCTCACAGGGGGTGGACACCGGGGAGCTGTTTTTT. The full variable domain, its missing parts supplied by reference TRBV5-1 and TRBJ2-2, is KAGVTQTPRYLIKTRGQQVTLSCSPISGHRSVSWYQQTPGQGLQFLFEYFSETQRNKGNFPGRFSGRQFSNSRSEMNVSTLELGDSALYLCASSSQGVDTGELFFGEGSRLTVL.

This sequence joins TRBV7-6 and TRBJ2-7; maybe TRBD1 (5 bases). Looked up from germline, CDR1 is SGHVS and CDR2 is FNYEAQ. There are 16 residues in the CDR3. Trimming pared 8 bases from V and 0 bases from J, leaving 20 bases between. The CDR3 DNA is TGTGCCAGCTCCCTCGTCCGGACGGACAACTCCTACGAGCAGTACTTC. It codes for CASSLVRTDNSYEQYF.

Only one count was recorded for this clone. The chain uses TRBV30 and TRBJ1-2, with no clear D. Germline V gene data show CDR1 as GTSNPN and CDR2 as SVGIG (reference sequence). The CDR3 totals 12 residues. Trimming removed 3 bases from V and 8 bases from J, with 13 bases in between. The CDR3 reads CAWSPQQRGYTF. The CDR3 bases are TGTGCCTGGAGCCCCCAGCAGAGGGGCTACACCTTC.

Only a few counts were recorded for this clone. The V gene is TRBV29-1, the J gene TRBJ1-1; D might be TRBD1 (6 bases). Trimming removed 3 bases at V and 0 bases at J, with 11 bases between. This CDR3 region has 14 residues. From germline, CDR1 is SQVTM and CDR2 ANQGSEA. In nucleotides, the CDR3 is TGCAGCGTTGACTGGGGGCAGATGAACACTGAAGCTTTCTTT. This gives the protein CSVDWGQMNTEAFF.

V is TRBV5-1 and J is TRBJ1-5; a possible D gene is TRBD1 (5 bases). Trimming cost V 1 base and J 5 bases, with 19 bases left between them. CDR1 and CDR2 (germline): SGHRS, YFSETQ. The CDR3 has 17 residues. The DNA for the CDR3 is TGCGCCAGCAGCTTGAGTCCCCGACGGGGGTCCGATCAGCCCCAGCATTTT. Translation gives CASSLSPRRGSDQPQHF.

V is TRBV27 and J is TRBJ1-1; 7 bases line up with TRBD1. The length of the CDR3 is 14 residues. The V segment lost 5 bases and the J segment 1 base; nucleotides outside the gene matches: 4. Germline CDR1 and CDR2: MNHEY and SMNVEV (reference sequence). CDR3 sequence (DNA): TGTGCCAGCAGTCTCGACAGGGAGAACACTGAAGCTTTCTTT. Residues: CASSLDRENTEAFF.

This clone was seen once. This rearrangement joins TRBV7-9 to TRBJ1-2; 8 bases align to TRBD1. The germline gives CDR1 SEHNR, CDR2 FQNEAQ (reference sequence). With 4 bases clipped from V and 8 bases from J, the junction kept 15 bases outside the gene matches. CDR3 length: 16 amino acids. Here the CDR3 reads CASSSAGTGGSNGYTF. The CDR3 DNA sequence: TGTGCCAGCAGCTCCGCCGGGACAGGAGGGAGTAACGGCTACACCTTC.

J is TRBJ2-7 and V is TRBV6-5; D is ambiguous. Deletions cut 8 bases from V and 1 base from J, with 15 bases between. This CDR3 has 14 residues. Germline loops: CDR1 MNHEY, CDR2 SVGAGI. The CDR3 loop is CASAVLAGSYEQYF. CDR3 sequence (DNA): TGTGCCAGCGCCGTTTTAGCCGGTTCCTACGAGCAGTACTTC.

V and J are TRBV19 and TRBJ2-7, with 7 bases identical to TRBD1. Germline assignment: CDR1 LNHDA and CDR2 SQIVND (reference sequence). Trimming at V came to 5 bases and at J to 6 bases, leaving 7 bases not matched to a gene. The CDR3 loop spans 13 amino acids. This CDR3 reads CASSYSDRVEQYF. The CDR3 DNA follows: TGTGCCAGTAGTTACAGCGACAGGGTCGAGCAGTACTTC.

The chain is built from TRBV9 and TRBJ2-7; TRBD2 might be the D (6 bases). The V gene's germline CDR1 is SGDLS and CDR2 YYNGEE. V gave up 3 bases and J gave up 4 bases, with 14 bases separating them. The CDR3 sequence is 14 residues long. The CDR3, as DNA: TGTGCCAGCAGCGAAGAGGACGGAGGGTACGAGCAGTACTTC. It translates to CASSEEDGGYEQYF.

This chain links TRBV7-9 with TRBJ2-7; tentative D call: TRBD2 (6 bases). V gave up 4 bases and J gave up 10 bases, with 17 bases separating them. The germline V gene has CDR1 SEHNR and CDR2 FQNEAQ (reference sequence). CDR3 length equals 13 residues. The CDR3 nucleotides read TGTGCCAGCAGCTCGATAGGGGAGGCTCAACAGTACTTC. It yields the protein CASSSIGEAQQYF.

V gene TRBV28 combines with J gene TRBJ2-7; D is possibly TRBD1 (6 bases). The V end was cut by 7 bases, the J end by 4 bases, with 11 bases between. Germline loops: CDR1 MDHEN, CDR2 SYDVKM. The CDR3 extends over 12 amino acids. This CDR3 reads CASTPDRYEQYF. The CDR3 DNA reads as TGTGCCAGCACTCCGGACAGATACGAGCAGTACTTC.

This sequence joins TRBV3-1 (or the pseudogene TRBV3-2) and TRBJ2-1; possibly TRBD2 for D (6 bases). V was clipped by 3 bases and J by 11 bases, with 11 bases between them. Per germline, CDR1 LGHDT and CDR2 YNNKEL (reference sequence). There are 12 residues in the CDR3. The CDR3 protein is CASSQTREKQFF. The CDR3 DNA reads as TGTGCCAGCAGCCAGACCCGGGAGAAGCAGTTCTTC.

This chain joins TRBV28 and TRBJ2-5; 8 nucleotides agree with TRBD1. Germline CDR1 is MDHEN and CDR2 is SYDVKM. Trimming removed 4 bases from V and 2 bases from J; junction bases left unmatched: 6. CDR3 size: 15 residues. The CDR3 DNA is TGTGCCAGCAGTTCCCCGGGACAGGCGCAAGAGACCCAGTACTTC. Its translation: CASSSPGQAQETQYF.

The chain carries TRBV11-2 and TRBJ2-1; maybe TRBD1 (7 bases). The CDR3 sequence is 18 residues long. Germline CDR1 and CDR2: SGHAT and FQNNGV. V was trimmed by 4 bases and J by 3 bases, leaving 22 bases between them. The CDR3 DNA follows: TGTGCCAGCAGCTATCGGGACAGTGGCGGGGCGAACTACAATGAGCAGTTCTTC. Translation gives CASSYRDSGGANYNEQFF.

This clone has only one observation. The chain uses TRBV5-6 and TRBJ1-6, with TRBD1 matching 10 bases. V lost 2 bases to trimming and J lost 10 bases; unmatched junction nucleotides: 6. Looked up from germline, CDR1 is SGHDT and CDR2 is YYEEEE. The CDR3 extends over 15 amino acids. CDR3 residues: CASSFLGTGVSPLHF. The CDR3 DNA reads TGTGCCAGCAGCTTTTTGGGGACAGGGGTGTCACCCCTCCACTTT.

The chain links TRBV28 to TRBJ2-7; a weak D match, TRBD2 (7 bases). Germline CDR1 MDHEN, CDR2 SYDVKM. The CDR3 is 14 residues long. Trimming removed 4 bases at V and 5 bases at J, with 15 bases between. The CDR3 DNA follows: TGTGCCAGCAGTTCCCTCGGGGGGCCCAACGAGCAGTACTTC. Protein sequence: CASSSLGGPNEQYF.

This clone has more than one count but fewer than ten. The V and J genes are TRBV9 and TRBJ2-1; D not certain. The CDR3 loop spans 14 amino acids. Between the trimmed V and J ends, which lost 0 bases and 2 bases, there was a span of 6 bases. Germline CDR1 reads SGDLS; CDR2 reads YYNGEE. The CDR3 reads CASSVAPAYNEQFF. CDR3 coding DNA: TGTGCCAGCAGCGTAGCGCCAGCCTACAATGAGCAGTTCTTC.

The J gene is TRBJ1-5, the V gene TRBV7-9; D perhaps matches TRBD1 (6 bases). The V gene's germline CDR1 is SEHNR and CDR2 FQNEAQ (reference sequence). The V gene lost 1 base and the J gene lost 13 bases, with 11 bases spanning the gap. The CDR3 runs 12 residues. The CDR3 reads CASSLETGQQHF. The CDR3 nucleotides read TGTGCCAGCAGCTTAGAGACGGGACAACAGCATTTT.